Reported below is one T cell receptor beta chain. The data were taken from a study of blood T cell repertoires in COVID-19. Some clones are missing from TCRdb's copy, which holds only in-frame ones; the method was immunoSEQ multiplex PCR. The profile shows about 250,000 clones, 75% to 90% of them singletons. The sample was PBMCs or T cells enriched from blood (not recorded which). The receptor's source is a young woman who had recovered from COVID-19.

The CDR3 DNA reads TGTGCCAGCAGCTTCATTAGGGGACAGGGGGCAGGGGACTATGGCTACACCTTC. Translating it yields CASSFIRGQGAGDYGYTF. J is TRBJ1-2 and V is TRBV11-2; TRBD1 matches 12 bases. With V trimmed by 3 bases and J by 3 bases, 11 bases remained unmatched. Germline CDR1 SGHAT, CDR2 FQNNGV. The CDR3 length is 18 residues.